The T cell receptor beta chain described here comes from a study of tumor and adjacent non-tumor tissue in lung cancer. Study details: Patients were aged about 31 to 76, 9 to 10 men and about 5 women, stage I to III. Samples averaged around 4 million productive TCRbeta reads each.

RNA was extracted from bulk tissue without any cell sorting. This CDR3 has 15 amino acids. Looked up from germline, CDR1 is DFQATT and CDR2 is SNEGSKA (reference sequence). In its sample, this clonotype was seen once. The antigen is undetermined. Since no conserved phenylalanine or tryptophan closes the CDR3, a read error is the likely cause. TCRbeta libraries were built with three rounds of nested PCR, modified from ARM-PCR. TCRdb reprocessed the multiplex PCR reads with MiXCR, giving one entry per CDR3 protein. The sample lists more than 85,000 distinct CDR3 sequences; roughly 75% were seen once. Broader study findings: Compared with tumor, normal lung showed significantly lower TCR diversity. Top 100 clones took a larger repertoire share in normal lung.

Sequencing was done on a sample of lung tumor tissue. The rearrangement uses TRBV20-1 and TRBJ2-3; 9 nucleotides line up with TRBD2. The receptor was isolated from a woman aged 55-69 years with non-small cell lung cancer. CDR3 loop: CRPSPASGITDTQYL. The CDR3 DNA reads TGCAGGCCAAGTCCTGCTAGCGGGATCACGGATACGCAGTATCTT.